A selection of T cell receptor beta chains follows, all from one sample in a study of blood T cell repertoires in COVID-19. Sequenced by immunoSEQ multiplex PCR; TCRdb stores in-frame clones only, minus some. The top ten hold about 1.5% of the sample, which has a few hundred thousand clones, approximately 91% seen once. Input material: PBMCs or T cells enriched from blood (not recorded which). These receptors originate from a woman in her late teens or twenties who had been exposed to COVID-19. CDR3s include the opening cysteine and the closing phenylalanine or tryptophan. A D gene is named only where the DNA matches it firmly. A clone size is listed for some rows: how often the clone was seen (once, few, many), or a class if it is expanded.

J gene,D gene,V gene,clone size,CDR3 protein,CDR3 DNA
TRBJ2-3,TRBD1,TRBV2,.,CASSEPLGQDTDTQYF,TGTGCCAGCAGTGAACCCCTGGGACAGGACACAGATACGCAGTATTTT
TRBJ2-1,.,TRBV12-3/TRBV12-4,.,CASSIWPNEQFF,TGTGCCAGCAGCATCTGGCCCAATGAGCAGTTCTTC
TRBJ2-1,TRBD1,TRBV24-1,.,CATSDPPGQRVSNEQFF,TGTGCCACCAGTGACCCTCCGGGACAGAGGGTATCAAATGAGCAGTTCTTC
TRBJ1-2,TRBD1,TRBV18,many,CASSLRTGGEYGYTF,TGTGCCAGCTCACTGCGGACAGGGGGCGAATATGGCTACACCTTC
TRBJ2-3,.,TRBV6-5,once,CASGGTHAGTDTQYF,TGTGCCAGCGGCGGGACTCACGCCGGCACAGATACGCAGTATTTT
TRBJ1-2,TRBD1,TRBV28,.,CASSFSGQGEFYGYTF,TGTGCCAGCAGTTTTTCCGGACAGGGGGAGTTCTATGGCTACACCTTC
TRBJ2-7,TRBD1,TRBV11-2,.,CASSFEQGVSYEQYF,TGTGCCAGCAGCTTCGAACAGGGGGTCTCCTACGAGCAGTACTTC
TRBJ2-7,.,TRBV28,.,CASSSLNEQYF,TGTGCCAGCAGTTCCCTTAACGAGCAGTACTTC
TRBJ2-1,TRBD2,TRBV6-2/TRBV6-3,.,CASSPGVAGANEQFF,TGTGCCAGCAGTCCCGGGGTAGCGGGAGCCAATGAGCAGTTCTTC
TRBJ2-1,TRBD2,TRBV19,.,CASSGGVSYNEQFF,TGTGCCAGTAGCGGGGGGGTATCCTACAATGAGCAGTTCTTC
TRBJ1-4,TRBD1,TRBV6-1,.,CASSDGTGGAGGFF,TGTGCCAGCAGTGACGGGACAGGGGGCGCAGGGGGGTTTTTT
TRBJ1-1,TRBD1,TRBV5-4,.,CASSATGAKSTEAFF,TGTGCCAGCAGCGCCACAGGGGCCAAGAGCACTGAAGCTTTCTTT
TRBJ1-3,.,TRBV28,.,CASSSLSGNTIYF,TGTGCCAGCAGTTCACTCTCTGGAAACACCATATATTTT
TRBJ1-4,TRBD1,TRBV7-9,.,CASSSTPGQGVNEKLFF,TGTGCCAGCAGCTCAACACCGGGACAGGGGGTGAATGAAAAACTGTTTTTT
TRBJ2-7,.,TRBV28,.,CASRSGAGGAGYYEQYF,TGTGCCAGCAGATCTGGCGCTGGGGGGGCGGGGTACTACGAGCAGTACTTC
TRBJ2-3,TRBD2,TRBV7-6,.,CASRRLAGDLSPNTDTQYF,TGTGCCAGCAGGCGACTAGCGGGGGACCTCTCACCTAACACAGATACGCAGTATTTT
TRBJ2-4,TRBD1,TRBV19,once,CASSVRRQGADIQYF,TGTGCCAGTAGTGTGAGGAGACAGGGGGCGGACATTCAGTACTTC
TRBJ1-4,.,TRBV5-1,.,CASSLGPPEGGTNEKLFF,TGCGCCAGCAGCTTGGGACCTCCCGAAGGGGGAACTAATGAAAAACTGTTTTTT
TRBJ1-1,.,TRBV4-1,.,CASSLTGLGNTEAFF,TGCGCCAGCAGCCTCACCGGTCTTGGGAACACTGAAGCTTTCTTT
TRBJ1-5,TRBD1,TRBV28,.,CASSLVSRGSNQPQHF,TGTGCCAGCAGTTTGGTTTCCAGGGGGAGCAATCAGCCCCAGCATTTT
TRBJ2-7,TRBD2,TRBV2,.,CASSDDLAGSEQYF,TGTGCCAGCAGTGACGATCTAGCGGGGAGCGAGCAGTACTTC
TRBJ1-1,TRBD1,TRBV6-5,.,CASNARTGENTEAFF,TGTGCCAGCAACGCCCGGACAGGGGAGAACACTGAAGCTTTCTTT
TRBJ2-7,TRBD1,TRBV5-1,.,CASSPYPQTGGSYEQYF,TGCGCCAGCAGCCCCTATCCCCAGACAGGGGGTTCCTACGAGCAGTACTTC
TRBJ1-2,TRBD1,TRBV3-1/TRBV3-2,.,CASSQPTGSYGYTF,TGTGCCAGCAGCCAACCGACAGGGTCCTATGGCTACACCTTC
TRBJ2-4,.,TRBV15,.,CATSRVAGEIRNIQYF,TGTGCCACCAGCAGAGTGGCTGGGGAGATCCGGAACATTCAGTACTTC
TRBJ1-3,TRBD1,TRBV4-2,.,CASSQDVLGQGGNTIYF,TGTGCCAGCAGCCAAGATGTCCTAGGACAGGGGGGAAACACCATATATTTT
TRBJ2-7,TRBD2,TRBV5-8,.,CASSDGGRTYEQYF,TGTGCCAGCAGTGACGGCGGGAGAACCTACGAGCAGTACTTC
TRBJ2-3,.,TRBV3-1/TRBV3-2,once,CASSEAGQARHTQYF,TGTGCCAGCAGCGAGGCCGGCCAAGCGCGGCATACGCAGTATTTT
TRBJ1-5,TRBD1,TRBV19,.,CASSIVTGTGSHQPQHF,TGTGCCAGTAGTATAGTCACCGGGACAGGGAGCCATCAGCCCCAGCATTTT
TRBJ2-7,TRBD1,TRBV28,.,CASKGGQREQYF,TGTGCCAGCAAAGGGGGCCAGAGAGAGCAGTACTTC
TRBJ1-2,TRBD1,TRBV7-2,.,CASSPRTGRGTRDGYTF,TGTGCCAGCAGCCCTAGGACAGGGAGGGGGACGAGGGATGGCTACACCTTC
TRBJ2-7,.,TRBV4-1,.,CASSQVSRGKPYEQYF,TGCGCCAGCAGCCAAGTGTCAAGGGGTAAACCCTACGAGCAGTACTTC
TRBJ2-1,.,TRBV28,.,CASGGGHNEQFF,TGTGCCAGCGGGGGAGGACACAATGAGCAGTTCTTC
TRBJ1-2,TRBD1,TRBV28,.,CASSLRGPGYTF,TGTGCCAGCAGTTTGAGGGGGCCTGGCTACACCTTC
TRBJ2-5,.,TRBV7-8,.,CASSLNPGLSQETQYF,TGTGCCAGCAGCTTAAATCCCGGACTAAGTCAAGAGACCCAGTACTTC
TRBJ1-3,.,TRBV23-1,few,CASPLRSGNTIYF,TGCGCCAGTCCCCTACGCTCTGGAAACACCATATATTTT
TRBJ2-1,.,TRBV7-3,.,CASSSGLFSNEQFF,TGTGCCAGCAGCTCTGGACTATTTAGCAATGAGCAGTTCTTC
TRBJ2-7,TRBD2,TRBV5-1,.,CASSRQFGTSGSYEQYF,TGCGCCAGCAGCAGACAATTCGGGACTAGCGGGAGTTACGAGCAGTACTTC
TRBJ2-2,.,TRBV5-8,.,CASSFRKGVVNTGELFF,TGTGCCAGCAGCTTTCGAAAGGGGGTTGTGAACACCGGGGAGCTGTTTTTT
TRBJ2-1,TRBD2,TRBV11-3,.,CASSSKGLAGSSYNEQFF,TGTGCCAGCAGCTCGAAGGGACTAGCGGGAAGCTCCTACAATGAGCAGTTCTTC
TRBJ2-3,TRBD2,TRBV18,.,CASSPILGLASTDTQYF,TGTGCCAGCTCACCGATCCTAGGACTAGCGAGCACAGATACGCAGTATTTT
TRBJ1-2,.,TRBV5-6,.,CASSSDYGYTF,TGTGCCAGCAGTTCCGACTATGGCTACACCTTC
TRBJ1-2,.,TRBV5-4,.,CASSSYTNYGYTF,TGTGCCAGCAGCTCTTATACTAACTATGGCTACACCTTC
TRBJ2-1,.,TRBV24-1,.,CATSVETGGYNEQFF,TGTGCCACCAGTGTCGAGACAGGAGGATACAATGAGCAGTTCTTC
TRBJ1-4,.,TRBV3-1/TRBV3-2,.,CASSPQINEKLFF,TGTGCCAGCAGCCCACAAATTAATGAAAAACTGTTTTTT
TRBJ1-1,TRBD1,TRBV19,.,CATSTGTGFFNTEAFF,TGTGCCACCTCAACCGGGACAGGGTTTTTTAACACTGAAGCTTTCTTT
TRBJ2-7,TRBD1,TRBV5-4,.,CASSLGGGGISYEQYF,TGTGCCAGCAGCTTGGGAGGGGGCGGTATCTCCTACGAGCAGTACTTC
TRBJ2-2,TRBD2,TRBV11-3,.,CASSRGGLGELFF,TGTGCCAGCAGTCGGGGGGGCCTCGGGGAGCTGTTTTTT
TRBJ1-2,TRBD1,TRBV7-2,.,CASSGGEGQGASARGYTF,TGTGCCAGCAGCGGAGGGGAGGGACAGGGGGCGTCTGCGCGAGGCTACACCTTC
TRBJ1-5,TRBD1,TRBV19,few,CASSPWGRGLSDQPQHF,TGTGCCAGTAGCCCTTGGGGCAGGGGGTTGAGCGATCAGCCCCAGCATTTT
TRBJ1-4,.,TRBV27,.,CASSRPNEKLFF,TGTGCCAGCTCTAGACCGAATGAAAAACTGTTTTTT
TRBJ1-1,.,TRBV6-5,.,CASGAELNTEAFF,TGTGCCAGCGGGGCGGAGTTGAACACTGAAGCTTTCTTT
TRBJ1-2,.,TRBV7-2,.,CASSLNLGGDGYTF,TGTGCCAGCAGCCTAAACCTGGGGGGGGATGGCTACACCTTC
TRBJ2-3,.,TRBV7-9,few,CASSPEGVTDTQYF,TGTGCCAGCAGCCCCGAGGGAGTAACAGATACGCAGTATTTT
TRBJ2-2,TRBD1,TRBV29-1,.,CSFQGQGDGELFF,TGCAGCTTTCAAGGACAGGGGGACGGGGAGCTGTTTTTT
TRBJ2-6,.,TRBV7-2,once,CASSLVGQDSGANVLTF,TGTGCCAGCAGCTTAGTGGGGCAGGACTCTGGGGCCAACGTCCTGACTTTC
TRBJ2-7,TRBD2,TRBV4-3,.,CASSPWTSGGQISEQYF,TGCGCCAGCAGCCCCTGGACTAGCGGGGGCCAGATCTCGGAGCAGTACTTC
TRBJ1-4,.,TRBV6-5,.,CASREGPNEKLFF,TGTGCCAGCAGGGAGGGACCTAATGAAAAACTGTTTTTT
TRBJ1-2,TRBD1,TRBV28,.,CASRVGGQGPGYTF,TGTGCCAGCAGAGTAGGGGGACAGGGACCTGGCTACACCTTC